A single sample gave rise to the 26 T cell receptor beta chains below, sequenced in a study of blood T cell repertoires in COVID-19. TCRdb's table, derived via immunoSEQ multiplex PCR, lists solely in-frame clones and lacks some. Here the sample spans 220,000 or so clones, around 83% being singletons. The sequencing input was peripheral blood. Every receptor here comes from a woman aged 50 to 60 with COVID-19, enrolled during active disease.

The genes are TRBV12-5 and TRBJ1-1; D uncertain. The V gene's germline CDR1 is LGHNT and CDR2 FRNRAP. V was pared by 3 bases and J by 6 bases, with 14 bases between. This CDR3 is 14 amino acids long. This CDR3 reads CASGLTRKVAEAFF. The DNA for the CDR3 is TGTGCTAGTGGTTTAACCAGGAAGGTAGCTGAAGCTTTCTTT.

This clone occurred once. This chain joins TRBV27 and TRBJ1-2; perhaps TRBD1 as D (5 bases). The V end was cut by 6 bases, the J end by 1 base, with 12 bases between. The germline V gene encodes CDR1 MNHEY and CDR2 SMNVEV (reference sequence). The CDR3 is made up of 14 amino acids. CDR3 loop: CASRSGLINYGYTF. The CDR3 DNA reads as TGTGCCAGCAGATCGGGACTGATTAACTATGGCTACACCTTC.

J is TRBJ1-6 and V is TRBV5-4; D might be TRBD1 (6 bases). The V gene lost 0 bases and the J gene lost 9 bases, with 7 bases spanning the gap. CDR3 length: 13 amino acids. Germline assignment: CDR1 SGHNT and CDR2 YYREEE (reference sequence). CDR3 in amino acids: CASSLVGGSPLHF. In DNA, the CDR3 is TGTGCCAGCAGCTTGGTAGGGGGTTCACCCCTCCACTTT.

This clone has just a few counts. This chain joins TRBV10-2 and TRBJ2-1; 8 nucleotides line up with TRBD2. This CDR3 has 18 residues. The V gene's germline CDR1 is WSHSY and CDR2 SAAADI. V shed 2 bases and J 7 bases; nucleotides not matched to a gene: 16. CDR3 region: CASSERGGLAGMGNEQFF. The DNA for the CDR3 is TGCGCCAGCAGTGAGAGGGGGGGGCTAGCGGGTATGGGAAATGAGCAGTTCTTC.

This chain joins TRBV10-3 and TRBJ2-1; a possible D gene is TRBD1 (6 bases). Germline CDR1 and CDR2: ENHRY and SYGVKD. This CDR3 spans 14 amino acids. Trimming left V 4 bases short and J 4 bases short, with 11 bases between. DNA for the CDR3: TGTGCCATCAGTGGGGGGACACCGTACAATGAGCAGTTCTTC. Residues: CAISGGTPYNEQFF.

The chain recombines TRBV11-2 with TRBJ1-2; maybe TRBD1 (6 bases). Per the germline V gene, CDR1 is SGHAT and CDR2 is FQNNGV. Between the trimmed V and J ends, which lost 1 base and 6 bases, there was a span of 18 bases. CDR3 size: 16 residues. In DNA form, the CDR3 reads TGTGCCAGCAGCTTAGCGGCGGACAGTAGGGTCCATGGCTACACCTTC. Protein: CASSLAADSRVHGYTF.

The gene calls are TRBV7-2 and TRBJ2-3, with 12 bases identical to TRBD2. There are 18 residues in the CDR3. The V gene end was trimmed by 4 bases and the J gene end by 4 bases; junction bases not matched to a gene: 12. Germline V lookup: CDR1 SGHTA, CDR2 FQGNSA. This chain's CDR3 is CASSSPGLAGSRPDTQYF. Here the CDR3 DNA reads TGTGCCAGCAGCTCTCCTGGACTAGCGGGGTCCAGACCAGATACGCAGTATTTT.

This clone has only a few counts. The chain is built from TRBV7-8 and TRBJ1-5; D is possibly TRBD1 (6 bases). Germline V gene data show CDR1 as SGHVS and CDR2 as FQNEAQ. V lost 6 bases and J 5 bases, leaving 11 bases between the germline ends. This CDR3 comprises 13 residues. In DNA form, the CDR3 reads TGTGCCAGCAGAGGACAGCTAGATCAGCCCCAGCATTTT. This encodes CASRGQLDQPQHF.

The chain couples TRBV4-1 to TRBJ2-1; D may be TRBD2 (5 bases). Trimming shortened V by 4 bases and J by 5 bases, and 15 bases separated the two germline ends. The CDR3 has 15 amino acids. Germline V CDR1 and CDR2: MGHRA, YSYEKL. This CDR3 reads CASSPRGVSDNEQFF. In DNA, the CDR3 is TGCGCCAGCAGCCCCCGGGGTGTCTCGGACAATGAGCAGTTCTTC.

This chain joins TRBV24-1 and TRBJ1-5; a weak D match, TRBD1 (5 bases). Germline CDR1 is KGHDR and CDR2 is SFDVKD. The V and J ends lost 5 bases and 7 bases respectively, with 14 bases between them. The CDR3 consists of 14 residues. The CDR3 DNA sequence: TGTGCCACCAGTGTGGGGCAGGTCGACCAGCCCCAGCATTTT. It yields the protein CATSVGQVDQPQHF.

The rearrangement joins TRBV6-5 to TRBJ1-6, with unresolved D. CDR1 is MNHEY, CDR2 SVGAGI, per germline. Deletions cut 2 bases from V and 9 bases from J, with 11 bases between. The CDR3 covers 14 residues. This CDR3 reads CASSYGALVSPLHF. The CDR3, as DNA: TGTGCCAGCAGTTACGGCGCCCTAGTTTCACCCCTCCACTTT.

With regard to this clone: Other DNA sequences in the sample encode the same CDR3. The rearrangement links TRBV5-1 to TRBJ1-1, with TRBD1 as a possible D gene (6 bases). Deletions cut 5 bases from V and 1 base from J, with 12 bases between. The CDR3 totals 14 residues. CDR1 and CDR2 (germline): SGHRS, YFSETQ. CDR3 nucleotides: TGCGCCAGCAGGATCGGACAGAAGAACACTGAAGCTTTCTTT. Encoded protein: CASRIGQKNTEAFF.

The rearrangement joins TRBV12-5 to TRBJ2-7, with D perhaps TRBD1 (5 bases). Trimming took off 3 bases at V and 6 bases at J, with 12 bases between the two ends. The germline V gene encodes CDR1 LGHNT and CDR2 FRNRAP. The CDR3 extends over 13 amino acids. DNA for the CDR3: TGTGCTAGTGGTTTACCCAGGGATAGCGAGCAGTACGTC. This codes for CASGLPRDSEQYV.

This chain links TRBV7-2 with TRBJ1-5, with 12 bases identical to TRBD1. V lost 2 bases, J lost 7 bases, and 9 bases stayed unmatched. Germline V lookup: CDR1 SGHTA, CDR2 FQGNSA. The length of the CDR3 is 17 residues. CDR3 bases: TGTGCCAGCAGCTTAACTGCGGGACAGGGGGCGAAGCAGCCCCAGCATTTT. Encoded protein: CASSLTAGQGAKQPQHF.

The chain is built from TRBV7-2 and TRBJ1-1; the D is unclear. The V gene lost 3 bases and the J gene lost 6 bases, with 8 bases spanning the gap. The CDR3 length is 12 residues. The germline CDR1 and CDR2 sequences are SGHTA and FQGNSA. CDR3 sequence: CASSFGRAEAFF. CDR3 in DNA: TGTGCCAGCAGCTTCGGGAGGGCTGAAGCTTTCTTT.

The V and J genes are TRBV5-1 and TRBJ2-3, with 12 bases lining up with TRBD1. The germline CDR1 and CDR2 sequences are SGHRS and YFSETQ. V dropped 4 bases and J dropped 2; count of bases not matched to a gene: 8. The CDR3 has 17 amino acids. CDR3 in amino acids: CASSEQSGQGATDTQYF. CDR3 DNA: TGCGCCAGCAGCGAACAATCGGGACAGGGGGCCACAGATACGCAGTATTTT.

J is TRBJ1-1 and V is TRBV11-2, with D unclear. The germline gives CDR1 SGHAT, CDR2 FQNNGV. The length of the CDR3 is 17 residues. Trimming stripped 1 base from V and 0 bases from J, with 15 bases between. CDR3: CASSLAPRGPMNTEAFF. For the CDR3, the DNA is TGTGCCAGCAGCTTAGCGCCCCGGGGTCCTATGAACACTGAAGCTTTCTTT.

This chain uses TRBV4-2 with TRBJ2-3, with no clear D. Looked up from germline, CDR1 is LGHNA and CDR2 is YNFKEQ. This CDR3 spans 18 amino acids. The V and J ends lost 1 base and 2 bases respectively, with 19 bases between them. CDR3 protein: CASSQGAYGFSNTDTQYF. Written as DNA, the CDR3 is TGTGCCAGCAGCCAAGGGGCATATGGGTTTTCTAACACAGATACGCAGTATTTT.

The chain carries TRBV28 and TRBJ2-5; 8 positions match TRBD2. This CDR3 comprises 14 residues. Germline values: CDR1 MDHEN, CDR2 SYDVKM. After removal of 5 bases from V and 4 bases from J, the junction contained 6 bases not matched to a gene. The CDR3 nucleotides read TGTGCCAGCAGTCCCGGGACTAGTGTAGAGACCCAGTACTTC. Its protein is CASSPGTSVETQYF.

The chain combines TRBV11-2 with TRBJ2-1; D ambiguous. Per the germline V gene, CDR1 is SGHAT and CDR2 is FQNNGV. Trimming cost V 4 bases and J 4 bases, with 5 bases left between them. The CDR3 covers 12 residues. The CDR3 protein is CASSSGYNEQFF. For the CDR3, the DNA is TGTGCCAGCAGCTCCGGTTACAATGAGCAGTTCTTC.

The rearrangement joins TRBV9 to TRBJ2-2, with D possibly TRBD2 on 6 matching bases. Germline assignment: CDR1 SGDLS and CDR2 YYNGEE. Trimming took 4 bases from V and 4 from J, leaving 14 bases between them. CDR3 length equals 15 residues. The CDR3 DNA follows: TGTGCCAGCAGCCCTGGGGGGTCGGGCACCGGGGAGCTGTTTTTT. Translating gives CASSPGGSGTGELFF.

This clone was picked up a small number of times. The chain employs TRBV18 and TRBJ1-5; TRBD1 might be the D (5 bases). Germline CDR1 is KGHSH and CDR2 is LQKENI. This CDR3 is built from 15 residues. V lost 3 bases to trimming and J lost 0 bases, with 9 bases between them. DNA for the CDR3: TGTGCCAGCTCACCGGACATAGATAGCAATCAGCCCCAGCATTTT. Translated, it gives CASSPDIDSNQPQHF.

This rearrangement joins TRBV11-3 to TRBJ2-3; D is possibly TRBD2 (5 bases). The CDR3 totals 14 residues. Trimming removed 5 bases at V and 4 bases at J, with 13 bases between. Germline V lookup: CDR1 SGHNT, CDR2 YENEEA. The CDR3 nucleotides read TGTGCCAGCAGCGATACTAGTTTTTCAGATACGCAGTATTTT. This sequence encodes CASSDTSFSDTQYF.

The rearrangement uses TRBV29-1 and TRBJ2-1; D is undetermined. Germline-derived CDR1 and CDR2 are SQVTM and ANQGSEA. This CDR3 has 12 amino acids. Trimming pared 3 bases from V and 4 bases from J, leaving 7 bases between. CDR3 nucleotides: TGCAGCGTTGAGGCGGTTTACAATGAGCAGTTCTTC. This sequence encodes CSVEAVYNEQFF.

A single count supports this clone. The gene calls are TRBV12-3 or TRBV12-4 and TRBJ2-2, with 8 nucleotides matching TRBD1. The CDR3 extends over 13 amino acids. V gave up 6 bases and J gave up 4 bases; unmatched junction bases: 1. CDR3 bases: TGTGCCAGCAGGACAGGGGCCACCGGGGAGCTGTTTTTT. Translating gives CASRTGATGELFF.

The chain couples TRBV14 to TRBJ2-3; D unclear. This CDR3 has 14 residues. Trimming took 2 bases from V and 2 from J, leaving 8 bases between them. CDR1 and CDR2 from the germline V gene are SGHDN and FVKESK. CDR3 sequence (DNA): TGTGCCAGCAGCCAAACGCAGTTCACAGATACGCAGTATTTT. It specifies CASSQTQFTDTQYF.